The present T cell receptor beta chain was sequenced within a study of T cell responses to AZD1222 COVID-19 vaccine. This clone has a single count. TCRdb's table, derived via immunoSEQ multiplex PCR, lists solely in-frame clones and lacks some. Here the sample spans 150,000 to 200,000 clones, 75% to 90% being singletons. The length of the CDR3 is 15 residues. V was pared by 5 bases and J by 3 bases, with 10 bases of the junction left unmatched. The V gene's germline CDR1 is SGHTA and CDR2 FQGTGA. Here the sequenced sample was peripheral blood, taken on day 0 of AZD1222 vaccination. The clonotype comes from an adult in good health. This chain uses TRBV7-3 with TRBJ2-7; 7 nucleotides align to TRBD2. For the CDR3, the DNA is TGTGCCAGCAGCCAAGAGGCTAGCGGTTTCTACGAGCAGTACTTC. Protein product: CASSQEASGFYEQYF.